This T cell receptor (beta chain) was captured by sequencing in a study of blood T cell repertoires in COVID-19. Germline CDR1 SGHRS, CDR2 YFSETQ. The CDR3 is made up of 16 amino acids. Trimming left V 1 base short and J 3 bases short, with 13 bases between. This table comes from immunoSEQ multiplex PCR, and its TCRdb copy is limited to in-frame clones, with some not included. The sample shows fewer than 200,000 clones, approximately 87% of them seen only once. The gene calls are TRBV5-1 and TRBJ2-2; D not certain. The clonotype comes from a man between 65 and 85 years old with active or convalescent COVID-19. Sequencing was carried out using peripheral blood. CDR3 in amino acids: CASSLNQAGDTGELFF. CDR3 sequence (DNA): TGCGCCAGCAGCTTGAATCAAGCAGGTGACACCGGGGAGCTGTTTTTT.